A single sample gave rise to the 8 T cell receptor beta chains below, sequenced in a study of cytomegalovirus exposure and HLA in healthy donors. Only in-frame clones appear in the TCRdb table, and some are missing; sequencing was by immunoSEQ multiplex PCR. This sample has under 300,000 clones, with 86% found just once. Specimen: PBMCs. Receptor source: a woman younger than 45 in good health and CMV-seropositive.

The V gene is TRBV6-1, the J gene TRBJ1-1, with D uncertain. The germline CDR1 and CDR2 sequences are MNHNS and SASEGT. The V end was cut by 9 bases, the J end by 7 bases, with 3 bases between. This CDR3 comprises 8 residues. The CDR3 sequence: CASNEAFF. In DNA, the CDR3 is TGTGCCAGTAATGAAGCTTTCTTT.

The V call is TRBV6-4, the J call TRBJ1-1; 9 bases match TRBD1. This CDR3 has 15 amino acids. CDR1 is MRHNA and CDR2 is SNTAGT in the germline V gene. V trimming: 5 bases; J trimming: 4 bases; junction bases outside the gene matches: 8. Here the CDR3 reads CASSSGTGRGTEAFF. The CDR3 DNA is TGTGCCAGCAGTTCCGGGACAGGGAGGGGCACTGAAGCTTTCTTT.

The chain links TRBV10-3 to TRBJ2-1; 13 nucleotides match TRBD2. Germline V gene sequence: CDR1 ENHRY, CDR2 SYGVKD. With V trimmed by 2 bases and J by 10 bases, 5 bases remained unmatched. The CDR3 spans 15 residues. As DNA, the CDR3 is TGTGCCATCAGTGAGGCAACTAGCGGGAGGGGGGAGCAGTTCTTC. Amino acid sequence: CAISEATSGRGEQFF.

This clone was recorded a few times. The chain has TRBV27 and TRBJ1-5, with D possibly TRBD1 on 5 matching bases. Trimming stripped 5 bases from V and 3 bases from J, with 11 bases between. Germline CDR1 is MNHEY and CDR2 is SMNVEV (reference sequence). The CDR3 runs 14 residues. The DNA of the CDR3 is TGTGCCAGCAGTCGGACACATTCCAATCAGCCCCAGCATTTT. Protein product: CASSRTHSNQPQHF.

V usage is TRBV11-3 and J usage is TRBJ2-2, with 14 bases fitting TRBD2. V was clipped by 4 bases and J by 5 bases; unmatched bases: 9. Germline assignment: CDR1 SGHNT and CDR2 YENEEA. The CDR3 sequence is 18 residues long. The CDR3, as DNA: TGTGCCAGCAGCTCCTACGGACTAGCGGGAGGCTTGACCGGGGAGCTGTTTTTT. Its protein is CASSSYGLAGGLTGELFF.

CDR3 in amino acids: CASSYRGGISNEQYF. CDR3 sequence (DNA): TGTGCCAGCAGCTACAGGGGCGGGATTTCGAACGAGCAGTACTTC. This sequence joins TRBV14 and TRBJ2-7, with D possibly TRBD1 on 7 matching bases. The CDR3 contains 15 residues. CDR1 is SGHDN and CDR2 is FVKESK in the germline V gene. V lost 5 bases to trimming and J lost 5 bases, with 19 bases between them.

This chain links TRBV9 with TRBJ2-2, with 10 nucleotides matching TRBD2. The germline gives CDR1 SGDLS, CDR2 YYNGEE. J gave up 7 bases and V 0 bases, and 3 bases lay outside the gene matches. The CDR3 contains 15 residues. This CDR3 is CASSVGTSGNGELFF. As DNA, the CDR3 is TGTGCCAGCAGCGTAGGGACTAGCGGTAACGGGGAGCTGTTTTTT.

J is TRBJ2-7 and V is TRBV27; TRBD1 matches at 10 bases. The V gene end was trimmed by 3 bases and the J gene end by 3 bases; junction bases not matched to a gene: 14. The CDR3 covers 18 residues. Germline assignment: CDR1 MNHEY and CDR2 SMNVEV (reference sequence). CDR3 protein: CASSFGFRGGTGVYEQYF. DNA for the CDR3: TGTGCCAGCAGTTTTGGATTCCGTGGCGGGACAGGGGTCTACGAGCAGTACTTC.